This TCR beta chain was sequenced in a study of CD8+CD57+ T cells in acquired aplastic anemia. About the research overall: Sorted CD4+ plus CD8+ cells gave DNA averaging around 3.2 ug. For CD4+ cells, healthy donors had an average of approximately 11 million reads. General study results and limits: The study identified under 30 CD8+ CDR3 sequences shared by patients and controls.

For CDR3 and TCR beta VDJ profiling, genomic DNA was the template used. In TCRdb, the reads were re-called with MiXCR into one record per CDR3 protein. The sample records tens of thousands of distinct CDR3 sequences, less than 60% being singletons. This clonotype occurred a few times. Antigen specificity is unknown. CDR3 length: 12 residues. Germline assignment: CDR1 SGHTA and CDR2 FQGNSA. With 8 bases removed from V and 3 bases from J, the gap between germline ends came to 10 bases. The sequence came from a human donor in good health, serving as a control. Sequenced: sorted CD4+, CD8+, or CD8+CD57+ T cells (not recorded which) from PBMCs. The rearrangement links TRBV7-2 to TRBJ1-1; D is uncertain. The CDR3 bases are TGTGCCAGCGACTTTCGGGACACTGAAGCTTTCTTT. Its translation: CASDFRDTEAFF.